The clone carrying this T cell receptor (beta chain) turned up a few times. Its antigen is undetermined. These data belong to a study of T cells after yellow fever vaccination. The wider study: Any fraction with a low cell number was prepared using SMART-Seq v4 Ultra Low Input.

The authors made TCR cDNA by 5'RACE template switching, adding a universal primer site and UMIs. Each CDR3 protein gets one entry after TCRdb re-called the 5' RACE reads with MiXCR. The table shows about 320,000 distinct CDR3 sequences, with about an eighth occurring only once. Study conclusions and caveats: At less than 97% for CD4 and approximately 89% for CD8, most primary-vaccination clones showed up again after the booster.

Per germline, CDR1 WSHSY and CDR2 SAAADI. Losses at the gene ends were 6 bases for V and 1 base for J; bases not matched to a gene: 1. The length of the CDR3 is 14 residues. This sequence originates from a man younger than 30 who received the YFV17D yellow fever vaccine. This material consisted of CD4+ T cells sorted from PBMCs, taken 15 days after the yellow fever booster vaccination. This sequence joins TRBV10-2 and TRBJ2-5; 11 bases agree with TRBD2. The CDR3 protein is CASRGTSGQETQYF. CDR3 in DNA: TGCGCCAGCAGGGGGACTAGCGGCCAAGAGACCCAGTACTTC.